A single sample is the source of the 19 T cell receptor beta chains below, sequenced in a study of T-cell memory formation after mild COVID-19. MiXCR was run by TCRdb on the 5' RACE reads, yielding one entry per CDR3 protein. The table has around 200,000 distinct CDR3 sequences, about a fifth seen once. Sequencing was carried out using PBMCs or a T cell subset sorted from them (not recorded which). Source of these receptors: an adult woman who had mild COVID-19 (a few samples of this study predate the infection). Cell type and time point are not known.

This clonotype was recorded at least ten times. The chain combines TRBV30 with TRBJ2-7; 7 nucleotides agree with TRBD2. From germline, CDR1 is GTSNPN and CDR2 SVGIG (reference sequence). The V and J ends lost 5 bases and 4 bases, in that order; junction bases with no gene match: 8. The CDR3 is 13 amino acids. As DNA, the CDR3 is TGTGCCTGGGGGGCCGGACTAGGATACGAGCAGTACTTC. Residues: CAWGAGLGYEQYF.

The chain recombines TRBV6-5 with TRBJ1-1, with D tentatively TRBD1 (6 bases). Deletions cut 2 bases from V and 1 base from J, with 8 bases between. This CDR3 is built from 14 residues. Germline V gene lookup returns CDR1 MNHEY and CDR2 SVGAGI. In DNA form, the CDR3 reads TGTGCCAGCAGTTACGGACAGCCGAACACTGAAGCTTTCTTT. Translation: CASSYGQPNTEAFF.

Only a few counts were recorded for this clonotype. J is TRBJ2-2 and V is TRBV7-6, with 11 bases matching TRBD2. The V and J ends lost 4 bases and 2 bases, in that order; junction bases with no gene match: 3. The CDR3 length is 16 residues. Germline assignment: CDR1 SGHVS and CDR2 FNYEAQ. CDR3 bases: TGTGCCAGCAGCTGGACTAGCGGGTTTAACACCGGGGAGCTGTTTTTT. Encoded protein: CASSWTSGFNTGELFF.

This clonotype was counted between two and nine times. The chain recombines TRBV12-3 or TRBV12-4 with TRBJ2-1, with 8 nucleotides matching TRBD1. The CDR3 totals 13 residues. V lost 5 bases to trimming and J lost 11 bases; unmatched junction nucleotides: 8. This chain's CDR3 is CASSPRGRTKQFF. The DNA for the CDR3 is TGTGCCAGCAGTCCCAGGGGGCGAACGAAGCAGTTCTTC.

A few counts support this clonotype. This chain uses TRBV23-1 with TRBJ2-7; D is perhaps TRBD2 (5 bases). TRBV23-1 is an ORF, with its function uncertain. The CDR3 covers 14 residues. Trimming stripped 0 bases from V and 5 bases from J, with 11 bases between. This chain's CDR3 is CASSQSVEGNEQYF. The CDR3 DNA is TGCGCCAGCAGTCAATCCGTCGAGGGTAACGAGCAGTACTTC.

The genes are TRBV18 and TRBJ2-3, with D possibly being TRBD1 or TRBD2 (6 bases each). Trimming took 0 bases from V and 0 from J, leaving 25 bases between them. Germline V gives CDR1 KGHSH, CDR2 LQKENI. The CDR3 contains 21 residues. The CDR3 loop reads CASSPPWAIAGTTLSTDTQYF. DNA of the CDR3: TGTGCCAGCTCACCACCGTGGGCCATCGCGGGGACAACCCTTAGCACAGATACGCAGTATTTT.

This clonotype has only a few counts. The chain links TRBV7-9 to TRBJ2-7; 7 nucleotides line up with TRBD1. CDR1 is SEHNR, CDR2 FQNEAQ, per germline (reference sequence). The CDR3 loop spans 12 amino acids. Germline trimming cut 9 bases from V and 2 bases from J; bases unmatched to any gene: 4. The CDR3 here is CASLDRAYEQYF. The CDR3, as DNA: TGTGCCAGTCTCGACAGGGCCTACGAGCAGTACTTC.

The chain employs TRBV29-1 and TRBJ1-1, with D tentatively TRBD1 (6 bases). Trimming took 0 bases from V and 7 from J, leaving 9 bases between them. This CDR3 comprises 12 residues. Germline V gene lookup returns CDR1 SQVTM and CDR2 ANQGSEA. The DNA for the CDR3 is TGCAGCGTTGAAGAATCGGACAGTGAAGCTTTCTTT. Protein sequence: CSVEESDSEAFF.

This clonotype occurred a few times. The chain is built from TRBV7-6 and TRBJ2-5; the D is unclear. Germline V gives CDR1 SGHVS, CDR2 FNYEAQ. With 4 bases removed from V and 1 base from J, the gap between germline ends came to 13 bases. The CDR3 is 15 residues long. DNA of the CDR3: TGTGCCAGCAGCTCCATACAGACCGCCCAAGAGACCCAGTACTTC. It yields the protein CASSSIQTAQETQYF.

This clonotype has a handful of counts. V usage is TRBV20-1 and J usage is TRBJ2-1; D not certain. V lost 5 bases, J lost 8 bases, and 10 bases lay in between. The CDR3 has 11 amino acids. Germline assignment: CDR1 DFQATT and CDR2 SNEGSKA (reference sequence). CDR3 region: CSAASPYEQFF. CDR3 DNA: TGCAGTGCTGCCTCCCCCTATGAGCAGTTCTTC.

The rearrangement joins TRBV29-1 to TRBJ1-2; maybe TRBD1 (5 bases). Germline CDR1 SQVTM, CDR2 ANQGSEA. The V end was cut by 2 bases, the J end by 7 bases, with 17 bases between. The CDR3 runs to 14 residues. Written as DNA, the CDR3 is TGCAGCGTTGAAATGTGGTATGGGGCCTCTGGCTACACCTTC. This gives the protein CSVEMWYGASGYTF.

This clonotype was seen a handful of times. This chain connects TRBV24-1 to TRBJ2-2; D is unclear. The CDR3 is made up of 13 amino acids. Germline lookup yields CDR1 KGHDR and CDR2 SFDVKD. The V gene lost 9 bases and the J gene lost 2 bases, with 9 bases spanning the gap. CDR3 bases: TGTGCCACCCTGGACCCAAACACCGGGGAGCTGTTTTTT. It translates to CATLDPNTGELFF.

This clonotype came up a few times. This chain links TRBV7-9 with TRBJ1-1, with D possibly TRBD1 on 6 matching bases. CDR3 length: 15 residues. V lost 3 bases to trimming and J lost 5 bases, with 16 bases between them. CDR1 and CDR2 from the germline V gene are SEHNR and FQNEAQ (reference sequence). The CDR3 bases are TGTGCCAGCAGCTTCTATCAGGGGTTGGAAACTGAAGCTTTCTTT. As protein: CASSFYQGLETEAFF.

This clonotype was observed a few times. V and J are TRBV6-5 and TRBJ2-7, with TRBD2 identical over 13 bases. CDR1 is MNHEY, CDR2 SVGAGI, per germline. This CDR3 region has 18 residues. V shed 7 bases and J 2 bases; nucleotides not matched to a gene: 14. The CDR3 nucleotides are TGTGCCAGCAAACCACTAGCGGGAGGGCCGTTGGGGCCCTACGAGCAGTACTTC. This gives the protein CASKPLAGGPLGPYEQYF.

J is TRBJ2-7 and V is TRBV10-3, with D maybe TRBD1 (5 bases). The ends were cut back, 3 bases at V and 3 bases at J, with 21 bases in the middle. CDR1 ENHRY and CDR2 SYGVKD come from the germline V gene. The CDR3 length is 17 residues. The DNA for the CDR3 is TGTGCCATCAGTGAAGAGGCGCCGTCGGACACCAACTACGAGCAGTACTTC. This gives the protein CAISEEAPSDTNYEQYF.

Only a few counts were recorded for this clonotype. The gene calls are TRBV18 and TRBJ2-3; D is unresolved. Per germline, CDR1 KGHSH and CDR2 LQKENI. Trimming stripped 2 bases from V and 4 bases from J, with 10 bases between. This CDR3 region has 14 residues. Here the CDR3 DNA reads TGTGCCAGCTCACCAGCGGCAAACCCAGATACGCAGTATTTT. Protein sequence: CASSPAANPDTQYF.

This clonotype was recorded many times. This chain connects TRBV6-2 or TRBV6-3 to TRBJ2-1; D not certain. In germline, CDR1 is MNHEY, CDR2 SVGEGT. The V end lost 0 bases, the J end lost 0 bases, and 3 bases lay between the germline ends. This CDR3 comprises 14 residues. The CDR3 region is CASSYSSSYNEQFF. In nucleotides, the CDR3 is TGTGCCAGCAGTTACTCGAGCTCCTACAATGAGCAGTTCTTC.

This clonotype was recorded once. CDR3 DNA: TGTGCCAGCAGCTACAGGGCCCACAATGAGCAGTTCTTC. The encoded protein is CASSYRAHNEQFF. The V and J genes are TRBV5-6 and TRBJ2-1, with D perhaps matching TRBD1 (6 bases). The CDR3 is 13 residues long. Per the germline V gene, CDR1 is SGHDT and CDR2 is YYEEEE. The V gene lost 3 bases and the J gene lost 5 bases, with 9 bases spanning the gap.

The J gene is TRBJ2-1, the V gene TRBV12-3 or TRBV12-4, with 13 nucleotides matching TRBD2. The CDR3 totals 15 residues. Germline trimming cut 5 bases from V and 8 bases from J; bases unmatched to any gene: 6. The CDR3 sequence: CASSLTGTSGDEQFF. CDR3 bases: TGTGCCAGCAGTCTTACCGGGACTAGCGGGGATGAGCAGTTCTTC.